The source of this T cell receptor beta chain is a study of cytomegalovirus exposure and HLA in healthy donors. The CDR3 runs 16 residues. V was shortened by 5 bases and J by 6 bases, with 20 bases between the two germline ends. Germline V gene data show CDR1 as MGHDK and CDR2 as SYGVNS. This clone was found a few times. Its target is unknown. Study results and caveats: Presence/absence analyses took donor sequencing depth as roughly uniform. In a later analysis, V- and J-gene trimming of beta chains associated with a DCLRE1C missense variant, replicated independently.

It was with 60 Vbeta and 13 Jbeta primers that the PCR ran. TCRdb's table, derived via immunoSEQ multiplex PCR, lists solely in-frame clones and lacks some. The repertoire holds about 130,000 clones, with about 85% as singletons. The receptor's source is a boy aged 5 to 17 in good health and CMV-seronegative. The specimen sequenced was PBMCs. This chain joins TRBV25-1 and TRBJ2-1, with TRBD2 as a possible D gene (6 bases). The CDR3 region is CASSSPGLASLNEQFF. Here the CDR3 DNA reads TGTGCCAGCAGTTCGCCGGGACTTGCCTCTCTCAATGAGCAGTTCTTC.